A selection of T cell receptor beta chains follows, all from one sample in a study of blood T cell repertoires in COVID-19. Libraries were prepared by immunoSEQ multiplex PCR; TCRdb keeps only in-frame clonotypes and omits some of them. The table lists some 74,000 clones, 80% of them singletons. The sample comprised peripheral blood. These receptors were collected from a human donor in a cohort sampled during active COVID-19. The CDR3 runs from the conserved cysteine through the conserved F or W. A D gene is named only where the DNA matches it firmly. For some rows the clone size is stated as once, few or many, or as a class when expanded; others skip it.

size: .
D: TRBD1
V: TRBV29-1
J: TRBJ1-3
DNA: TGCAGCGACCCGACAGGGGAGTCGTCTGGAAACACCATATATTTT
CDR3: CSDPTGESSGNTIYF

size: .
D: .
V: TRBV5-4
J: TRBJ2-3
DNA: TGTGCCAGCAGCACCCGACTAAAACCCACAGATACGCAGTATTTT
CDR3: CASSTRLKPTDTQYF

size: .
D: .
V: TRBV4-3
J: TRBJ2-2
DNA: TGCGCCAGCAGCCTCCGGGACTTGAACACCGGGGAGCTGTTTTTT
CDR3: CASSLRDLNTGELFF

size: .
D: TRBD2
V: TRBV30
J: TRBJ2-3
DNA: TGTGCCTGGAGTGCCAAACTAGCGGGGGGTACAGATACGCAGTATTTT
CDR3: CAWSAKLAGGTDTQYF

size: .
D: TRBD1
V: TRBV6-5
J: TRBJ1-3
DNA: TGTGCCAGCATGACAGGGGGCTCTGGAAACACCATATATTTT
CDR3: CASMTGGSGNTIYF

size: once
D: TRBD1
V: TRBV3-1/TRBV3-2
J: TRBJ2-2
DNA: TGTGCCAGCAGCCCAACACAAGGACAGGGGGATCCCGGGGAGCTGTTTTTT
CDR3: CASSPTQGQGDPGELFF

size: .
D: .
V: TRBV7-9
J: TRBJ1-2
DNA: TGTGCCAGCAACGAAGGGGGGGCCCTTGGCTACACCTTC
CDR3: CASNEGGALGYTF

size: .
D: .
V: TRBV28
J: TRBJ1-5
DNA: TGTGCCAGCAGGACCAACAGGGTCGGCGATCAGCCCCAGCATTTT
CDR3: CASRTNRVGDQPQHF

size: .
D: TRBD1
V: TRBV6-5
J: TRBJ2-1
DNA: TGTGCCAGCAGTTACTCCAGACAGGGGATTTACAATGAGCAGTTCTTC
CDR3: CASSYSRQGIYNEQFF

size: .
D: .
V: TRBV4-3
J: TRBJ2-5
DNA: TGCGCCAGCAGCCAGGCGGGGTCAGTTGGGACCCAGTACTTC
CDR3: CASSQAGSVGTQYF